The rows below give T cell receptor beta chains drawn from one sample of a study of blood T cells in healthy people across ages. TCRdb independently ran MiXCR on the 5' RACE reads; one entry per CDR3 protein. The data show roughly 2 million distinct CDR3 sequences, about 49% seen once. The sample consisted of blood. All receptors derive from a woman aged 40 to 50 in good health. CDR3s include the opening cysteine and the closing phenylalanine or tryptophan. A D gene is named only where the DNA matches it firmly. Clone size is stated in some rows and not others, as once, few, many or a class when expanded.

v_call	clone_size	d_call	j_call	cdr3_nt	cdr3_aa
TRBV7-9	NA	NA	TRBJ2-3	TGTGCCAGCAGCTCGATTAGCAGGGGCCGCACAGATACGCAGTATTTT	CASSSISRGRTDTQYF
TRBV7-2	NA	TRBD1	TRBJ2-3	TGTGCCAGCAGCCCGACATCGACAGGGCTTGGTAGTCAGCCCCAGTATTTT	CASSPTSTGLGSQPQYF
TRBV20-1	NA	NA	TRBJ1-2	TGCAGTGCTAGAGAAGGAACCTCCTATGGCTACACCTTC	CSAREGTSYGYTF
TRBV5-1	few	NA	TRBJ1-5	TGCGCCAGCAGGACCACTGCAATTGGGAATCAGCCCCAGCATTTT	CASRTTAIGNQPQHF
TRBV4-1	NA	NA	TRBJ1-2	TGCGCCAGCAGCCAAGATCGGCAGGTATATGGCTACACCTTC	CASSQDRQVYGYTF
TRBV18	NA	TRBD2	TRBJ2-4	TGTGCCAGCTCACTCGGACTAGCGGGTGACGGAAACATTCAGTACTTC	CASSLGLAGDGNIQYF
TRBV7-2	few	NA	TRBJ2-3	TGTGCCAGCAGCCCCCACCAGGGGGGCGATACGCAGTATTTT	CASSPHQGGDTQYF
TRBV6-1	few	NA	TRBJ2-6	TGTGCCAGCACCACCCGACAGGCCAACTCTGGGGCCAACGTCCTGACTTTC	CASTTRQANSGANVLTF
TRBV20-1	few	TRBD1	TRBJ2-7	TGCAGTGCTAGAGGTAACAGGGGCTCCTACGAGCAGTACTTC	CSARGNRGSYEQYF
TRBV28	NA	TRBD1	TRBJ2-2	TGTGCCAGCAGTAAAATTTGGACAGGGACCGGGGAGCTGTTTTTT	CASSKIWTGTGELFF
TRBV10-3	once	TRBD1	TRBJ1-2	TGTGCCATCAGTGCACGGACAGGGGGCTATGGCTACACCTTC	CAISARTGGYGYTF
TRBV18	NA	TRBD1	TRBJ1-6	TGTGCCAGCTCACAGGACAGGGCAGGCGGAACCTATAATTCACCCCTCCACTTT	CASSQDRAGGTYNSPLHF
TRBV7-6	once	NA	TRBJ1-5	TGTGCCAGCAGCTTAGCGGTCGGACAGTCTCAGCCCCAGCATTTT	CASSLAVGQSQPQHF
TRBV5-1	NA	NA	TRBJ2-7	TGCGCCAGCAGCTGGCAGAGCTTCTCCTACAATGAGCAGTACTTC	CASSWQSFSYNEQYF
TRBV9	NA	NA	TRBJ2-6	TGTGCCAGCAGCGTAGACGTTATGGGGGGAGAGGCCAACGTCCTGACTTTC	CASSVDVMGGEANVLTF
TRBV5-1	NA	NA	TRBJ2-3	TGCGCCAGCAGACGAAGGCTCCTAGGGGCAGGCGATACGCAGTATTTT	CASRRRLLGAGDTQYF
TRBV28	NA	NA	TRBJ2-5	TGTGCCAGCAGTTTACAGTCGGCAACCATCCAAGAGACCCAGTACTTC	CASSLQSATIQETQYF
TRBV20-1	NA	NA	TRBJ2-7	TGCAGTGCTAGAGTTACACATAAAAGCTCCTACGAGCAGTACTTC	CSARVTHKSSYEQYF
TRBV29-1	NA	TRBD2	TRBJ2-3	TGCAGCGTTGAAAGGTCTAGGGCTAGCGGGGGGGACCGGGCCTCGCAGTATTTT	CSVERSRASGGDRASQYF
TRBV12-3/TRBV12-4	NA	NA	TRBJ1-2	TGTGCCAGCAGCTCCCGGGCGACTATGGGCTACACCTTC	CASSSRATMGYTF
TRBV14	NA	NA	TRBJ2-1	TGTGCCAGCAACCCCGGGACTCAAGGACAGTTCTTC	CASNPGTQGQFF
TRBV20-1	NA	TRBD1	TRBJ2-1	TGCAGTGCTCGGGACAGGGGTATGTACAATGAGCAGTTCTTC	CSARDRGMYNEQFF
TRBV12-3/TRBV12-4	NA	NA	TRBJ2-3	TGTGCCAGCAGAGACAAGGGCGCCCTGGGCACAGATACGCAGTATTTT	CASRDKGALGTDTQYF
TRBV20-1	NA	NA	TRBJ2-7	TGCAGTGCTGGGACCACAGGATACGAGCAGTACTTC	CSAGTTGYEQYF
TRBV6-6	NA	TRBD1	TRBJ2-7	TGTGCCAGCAGCTCCAGACAGGGGGGACGAGAGGCCCAGTACTTC	CASSSRQGGREAQYF
TRBV28	NA	NA	TRBJ2-7	TGTGCCAGCAGTTCCGGTGGGTTACCACCCTACGAGCAGTACTTC	CASSSGGLPPYEQYF
TRBV28	NA	TRBD1	TRBJ2-7	TGTGCCAGCAGTTTACACCAGCAGGGGGCAGTGTACGAGCAGTACTTC	CASSLHQQGAVYEQYF
TRBV20-1	NA	TRBD1	TRBJ2-3	TGCAGTCCGATGGACAGGGGGCGAACAGATACGCAGTATTTT	CSPMDRGRTDTQYF
TRBV20-1	NA	NA	TRBJ2-1	TGCAGTGCTAGAGAGGAAGCGAGCTCCTACAATGAGCAGTTCTTC	CSAREEASSYNEQFF
TRBV10-3	once	NA	TRBJ1-4	TGTGCCATCAGTGAGGGCGTGGGGCTTCTTAATGAAAAACTGTTTTTT	CAISEGVGLLNEKLFF
TRBV3-1	NA	NA	TRBJ2-5	TGTGCCAGCAGAGGATTGCGGTCCGAGACCCAGTACTTC	CASRGLRSETQYF
TRBV25-1	few	TRBD1	TRBJ1-2	TGTGCCAGCAGCCCCCTAGGGGACAGGGGAGGAGGCTACACCTTC	CASSPLGDRGGGYTF
TRBV20-1	NA	NA	TRBJ2-3	TGCAGTGCCGACAGGAGAGGTACAGATACGCAGTATTTT	CSADRRGTDTQYF
TRBV28	few	NA	TRBJ2-7	TGTGCCAGCAGCCCCCTCCCCGGGGGTGGGCCCTACGAGCAGTACTTC	CASSPLPGGGPYEQYF
TRBV7-3	NA	NA	TRBJ2-1	TGTGCCAGCAGTTATAAACGGGCGGGCTCCTACAATGAGCAGTTCTTC	CASSYKRAGSYNEQFF
TRBV19	NA	NA	TRBJ2-1	TGTGCCAGTAGTGTCGGCGGGGCAACGAGAAGGAATGAGCAGTTCTTC	CASSVGGATRRNEQFF
TRBV7-2	NA	NA	TRBJ2-4	TGTGCCAGCAGCGAATCCGGGACTCCCAAAAACATTCAGTACTTC	CASSESGTPKNIQYF
TRBV6-2/TRBV6-3	NA	NA	TRBJ2-1	TGTGCCAGCAGTTACGGACCGATCTCCTACAATGAGCAGTTCTTC	CASSYGPISYNEQFF
TRBV12-3/TRBV12-4	few	TRBD1	TRBJ2-1	TGTGCCAGCAGTCCCCCACAGGGGTTTGAGCAGTTCTTC	CASSPPQGFEQFF
TRBV6-2/TRBV6-3	NA	NA	TRBJ2-5	TGTGCCAGCAGTTACATAGATTTACAAGAGACCCAGTACTTC	CASSYIDLQETQYF
TRBV5-6	many	TRBD1	TRBJ1-2	TGTGCCAGCAGCTTTTATACTTCCCGACAGGGGCATGGCTACACCTTC	CASSFYTSRQGHGYTF
TRBV10-3	NA	TRBD2	TRBJ2-5	TGTGCCACCGGTCCCGGGACTAGCGGGACAAGGGGCCTGGAGACCCAGTACTTC	CATGPGTSGTRGLETQYF
TRBV4-2	NA	NA	TRBJ2-5	TGTGCCAGCAGCCAAGACCCCAATGAGCAGTACTTC	CASSQDPNEQYF
TRBV20-1	NA	TRBD1	TRBJ2-5	TGCAGTGCTAGCAAACAGGGGACGGAGACCCAGTACTTC	CSASKQGTETQYF
TRBV6-5	NA	NA	TRBJ2-5	TGTGCCAGCAGTTACTTGGGGGTAGAGACCCAGTACTTC	CASSYLGVETQYF
TRBV3-1	NA	TRBD1	TRBJ1-2	TGTGCCAGCAGACCTAACGGACAGGGAAACTATGGCTACACCTTC	CASRPNGQGNYGYTF
TRBV7-9	NA	NA	TRBJ1-2	TGTGCCAGCAGCTTGAATCATCAGGGCGGCTACACCTTC	CASSLNHQGGYTF
TRBV5-1	few	NA	TRBJ1-6	TGCGCCAGCAGCTTGGACAGGCCTAGCTCCTATAATTCACCCCTCCACTTT	CASSLDRPSSYNSPLHF